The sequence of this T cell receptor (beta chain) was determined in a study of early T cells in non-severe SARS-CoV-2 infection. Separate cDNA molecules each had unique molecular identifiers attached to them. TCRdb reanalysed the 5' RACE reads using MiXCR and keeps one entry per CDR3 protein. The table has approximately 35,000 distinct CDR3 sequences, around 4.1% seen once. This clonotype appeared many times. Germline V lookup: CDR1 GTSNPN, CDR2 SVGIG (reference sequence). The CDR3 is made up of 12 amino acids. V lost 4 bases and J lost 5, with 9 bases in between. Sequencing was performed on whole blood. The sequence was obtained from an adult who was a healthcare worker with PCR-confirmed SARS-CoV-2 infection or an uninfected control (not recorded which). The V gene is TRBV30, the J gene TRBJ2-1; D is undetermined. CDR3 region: CAWKVHHNEQFF. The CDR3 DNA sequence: TGTGCCTGGAAAGTCCACCACAATGAGCAGTTCTTC.